This T cell receptor beta chain is from a study of shared clonotypes between healthy human individuals. Study observations and caveats: Among the subsets, naive ones generally showed larger estimated richness than memory ones. Rarefaction curves obtained for sorted subsets showed sequencing incomplete despite large depth.

This clone appeared a few times. Its antigen is undetermined. Data came from immunoSEQ multiplex PCR; TCRdb stores just in-frame clones and leaves some out. Among some 1 million clones listed, more than 60% were seen once. CDR1 is LGHNT, CDR2 FRNRAP, per germline. This CDR3 region has 12 residues. V lost 2 bases and J 7 bases, leaving 5 bases between the germline ends. Healthy and HIV-negative, the adult donors had no recent acute infections or vaccinations. The chain carries TRBV12-5 and TRBJ2-2; D is undetermined. The sequence derives from a man aged 18 to 30 in good health. The sequenced material came from memory CD4+ T cells sorted from blood. Subset denoted: CD45RA-negative fraction. The CDR3 region is CASGLNYGELFF. CDR3 in DNA: TGTGCTAGTGGTTTGAATTACGGGGAGCTGTTTTTT.